The clone carrying this TCR beta chain has at least ten counts. TCRdb used MiXCR to reprocess the reads, holding one entry per CDR3 protein. The sample lists a few hundred thousand distinct CDR3 sequences, over 8% occurring once. CDR1 and CDR2 (germline): LNHDA, SQIVND (reference sequence). The V end was cut by 2 bases, the J end by 4 bases, with 15 bases between. CDR3 size: 16 residues. These data originate in a study of T cell repertoires in cytomegalovirus infection. This clonotype was sampled from a human donor in good health (CMV status not recorded). Some clones in this sample may be carry-over from other donors' samples. V usage is TRBV19 and J usage is TRBJ1-5; D not certain. Sequencing was done on a sample of PBMCs. The CDR3 region has the DNA TGTGCCAGTAGTATAACCGGCAGCTTGTGGAATCAGCCCCAGCATTTT. It specifies CASSITGSLWNQPQHF.